Listed below are T cell receptor beta chains from one sample, sequenced in a study of control samples from healthy donors and cancer patients. Sequenced by immunoSEQ multiplex PCR; TCRdb stores in-frame clones only, minus some. The sample lists some 7,300 clones, 65% to 80% occurring once. Sequencing used formalin-fixed, paraffin-embedded tissue. The source is a male donor with melanoma. CDR3s include the opening cysteine and the closing phenylalanine or tryptophan. D genes are given only for firm matches. Size is omitted from some rows. Given values are once, few, many or a class for expanded clones.

D gene: .
J gene: TRBJ2-1
clone size: .
V gene: TRBV3-1/TRBV3-2
CDR3 protein: CASTQTQGNEQFF
CDR3 DNA: TGTGCCAGCACCCAGACTCAGGGGAATGAGCAGTTCTTC

D gene: .
J gene: TRBJ1-1
clone size: .
V gene: TRBV29-1
CDR3 protein: CSVEAAFF
CDR3 DNA: TGCAGCGTCGAAGCGGCTTTCTTT

D gene: TRBD1
J gene: TRBJ1-2
clone size: .
V gene: TRBV11-1
CDR3 protein: CASSSTSGGQIF
CDR3 DNA: TGTGCCAGCAGCTCAACGTCCGGGGGACAGATCTTC

D gene: .
J gene: TRBJ1-5
clone size: .
V gene: TRBV19
CDR3 protein: CASTVGVEGTGQPQHF
CDR3 DNA: TGTGCCAGTACCGTGGGGGTAGAAGGCACAGGCCAGCCCCAGCATTTT

D gene: TRBD1
J gene: TRBJ2-5
clone size: .
V gene: TRBV7-7
CDR3 protein: CASSLGTGGAGETQYF
CDR3 DNA: TGTGCTAGCAGCCTAGGGACAGGGGGCGCGGGGGAGACCCAGTACTTC

D gene: .
J gene: TRBJ2-1
clone size: .
V gene: TRBV10-1
CDR3 protein: CATRDGNEQFF
CDR3 DNA: TGCGCCACCAGAGACGGGAATGAGCAGTTCTTC

D gene: .
J gene: TRBJ2-3
clone size: .
V gene: TRBV18
CDR3 protein: CASSSLRGQVDTQYF
CDR3 DNA: TGTGCCAGCTCATCACTCCGGGGGCAGGTAGATACGCAGTATTTT

D gene: TRBD1
J gene: TRBJ1-5
clone size: .
V gene: TRBV19
CDR3 protein: CASSFTGTGGNQPQHF
CDR3 DNA: TGTGCCAGTAGTTTTACCGGGACAGGGGGTAATCAGCCCCAGCATTTT

D gene: .
J gene: TRBJ2-7
clone size: few
V gene: TRBV6-6
CDR3 protein: CASSYWVSYEQYF
CDR3 DNA: TGTGCCAGCAGTTACTGGGTTTCCTACGAGCAGTACTTC

D gene: .
J gene: TRBJ1-2
clone size: .
V gene: TRBV6-6
CDR3 protein: CASRSPGDGYTF
CDR3 DNA: TGTGCCAGCAGGAGCCCGGGGGATGGCTACACCTTC

D gene: .
J gene: TRBJ2-2
clone size: .
V gene: TRBV2
CDR3 protein: CASKLGAGELFF
CDR3 DNA: TGTGCCAGCAAGTTGGGGGCCGGGGAGCTGTTTTTT

D gene: .
J gene: TRBJ2-3
clone size: .
V gene: TRBV18
CDR3 protein: CASSPPLRSVVSDTQYF
CDR3 DNA: TGTGCCAGCTCACCGCCCCTTCGGTCGGTTGTATCAGATACGCAGTATTTT

D gene: TRBD1
J gene: TRBJ1-4
clone size: once
V gene: TRBV29-1
CDR3 protein: CSVDTGAEKLFF
CDR3 DNA: TGCAGCGTTGACACAGGGGCTGAAAAACTGTTTTTT

D gene: TRBD1
J gene: TRBJ2-2
clone size: .
V gene: TRBV5-6
CDR3 protein: CASSFGTGGTGELFF
CDR3 DNA: TGTGCCAGCAGCTTTGGGACAGGGGGCACCGGGGAGCTGTTTTTT

D gene: .
J gene: TRBJ2-7
clone size: once
V gene: TRBV6-5
CDR3 protein: CASSPSYEQYF
CDR3 DNA: TGTGCCAGCAGTCCCTCCTACGAGCAGTACTTC

D gene: .
J gene: TRBJ2-3
clone size: .
V gene: TRBV2
CDR3 protein: CASNRLLRTDTQYF
CDR3 DNA: TGTGCCAGCAACAGACTGTTACGCACAGATACGCAGTATTTT

D gene: TRBD1
J gene: TRBJ2-5
clone size: .
V gene: TRBV7-6
CDR3 protein: CASSPDRLAQETQYF
CDR3 DNA: TGTGCCAGCAGTCCGGACAGGCTAGCCCAAGAGACCCAGTACTTC

D gene: .
J gene: TRBJ1-3
clone size: .
V gene: TRBV28
CDR3 protein: CASSRIRGNTIYF
CDR3 DNA: TGTGCCAGCAGTCGTATAAGGGGAAACACCATATATTTT

D gene: .
J gene: TRBJ1-1
clone size: .
V gene: TRBV6-2/TRBV6-3
CDR3 protein: CASSQIPGTTEAFF
CDR3 DNA: TGTGCCAGCAGTCAAATACCAGGGACTACTGAAGCTTTCTTT

D gene: .
J gene: TRBJ1-1
clone size: medium-sized
V gene: TRBV6-1
CDR3 protein: CASSGISGRVSPGTEAFF
CDR3 DNA: TGTGCCAGCAGTGGTATTAGTGGCCGGGTCTCCCCCGGCACTGAAGCTTTCTTT

D gene: .
J gene: TRBJ2-2
clone size: .
V gene: TRBV7-8
CDR3 protein: CASSIDRVTGELFF
CDR3 DNA: TGTGCCAGCAGCATTGACAGAGTCACCGGGGAGCTGTTTTTT

D gene: .
J gene: TRBJ2-7
clone size: .
V gene: TRBV7-8
CDR3 protein: CASSLRGDGSYEQYF
CDR3 DNA: TGTGCCAGCAGCTTACGCGGGGACGGCTCCTACGAGCAGTACTTC

D gene: .
J gene: TRBJ1-5
clone size: .
V gene: TRBV19
CDR3 protein: CASSSGKANQPQHF
CDR3 DNA: TGTGCCAGTAGTTCAGGGAAGGCGAATCAGCCCCAGCATTTT

D gene: .
J gene: TRBJ1-5
clone size: .
V gene: TRBV3-1/TRBV3-2
CDR3 protein: CASSPDSGGHQPQHF
CDR3 DNA: TGTGCCAGCAGCCCGGACTCGGGCGGGCATCAGCCCCAGCATTTT

D gene: TRBD1
J gene: TRBJ2-7
clone size: .
V gene: TRBV6-5
CDR3 protein: CASSFRTGGYEQYF
CDR3 DNA: TGTGCCAGCAGTTTCCGGACAGGGGGTTACGAGCAGTACTTC

D gene: .
J gene: TRBJ1-2
clone size: .
V gene: TRBV7-8
CDR3 protein: CASSARGLTGYGYTF
CDR3 DNA: TGTGCCAGCAGCGCTCGGGGCCTCACCGGCTATGGCTACACCTTC

D gene: .
J gene: TRBJ1-2
clone size: .
V gene: TRBV14
CDR3 protein: CASSQDYAGRPATDTF
CDR3 DNA: TGTGCCAGCAGCCAAGATTACGCGGGAAGGCCAGCAACTGACACCTTC

D gene: TRBD1
J gene: TRBJ2-1
clone size: .
V gene: TRBV5-1
CDR3 protein: CASSTGTASYNEQFF
CDR3 DNA: TGCGCCAGCAGCACCGGGACAGCCTCCTACAATGAGCAGTTCTTC

D gene: .
J gene: TRBJ2-1
clone size: .
V gene: TRBV24-1
CDR3 protein: CATSDFGAGRFF
CDR3 DNA: TGTGCCACCAGTGATTTCGGGGCAGGGCGGTTCTTC

D gene: .
J gene: TRBJ1-2
clone size: .
V gene: TRBV18
CDR3 protein: CASSPSGDHGYTF
CDR3 DNA: TGTGCCAGCTCACCTTCAGGGGATCATGGCTACACCTTC

D gene: .
J gene: TRBJ2-1
clone size: .
V gene: TRBV3-1/TRBV3-2
CDR3 protein: CASSQDRRGTQFF
CDR3 DNA: TGTGCCAGCAGCCAAGATCGTAGGGGAACGCAGTTCTTC

D gene: .
J gene: TRBJ2-2
clone size: .
V gene: TRBV7-8
CDR3 protein: CASSLSSAGELFF
CDR3 DNA: TGTGCCAGCAGCTTAAGTTCAGCCGGGGAGCTGTTTTTT

D gene: TRBD2
J gene: TRBJ2-3
clone size: .
V gene: TRBV10-3
CDR3 protein: CAISEKASGGTSTDTQYF
CDR3 DNA: TGTGCCATCAGTGAGAAGGCTAGCGGGGGGACTAGCACAGATACGCAGTATTTT

D gene: TRBD1
J gene: TRBJ1-1
clone size: few
V gene: TRBV6-6
CDR3 protein: CASSTRTGDKNTEAFF
CDR3 DNA: TGTGCCAGCAGTACTCGCACAGGGGACAAGAACACTGAAGCTTTCTTT